Listed here are 16 T cell receptor beta chains from one sample, sequenced in a study of blood T cell repertoires in COVID-19 (dated by TCRdb to 2018 to 2020). The library relied on the immunoSEQ multiplex PCR assay. The source is immuneACCESS, and TCRdb retained only in-frame sequences with V and J called. Part of the clones is not carried over; for the studies checked, unresolved V genes explain less than half of this, and the remainder is unexplained. The sample table records fewer than 350,000 clones; around 85% of these occur just once. 1.5% to 2% of the sample lies in the top ten. Specimen: PBMCs or T cells enriched from blood (not recorded which). Every receptor here comes from a woman under 40 who had been exposed to COVID-19.

CDR3 bases: TGTGCCAGCAGTGATCTCGGTCCCCTCCAAGAGACCCAGTACTTC. Protein sequence: CASSDLGPLQETQYF. V and J are TRBV2 and TRBJ2-5; no clear D. Per germline, CDR1 SNHLY and CDR2 FYNNEI. CDR3 size: 15 residues. V lost 3 bases to trimming and J lost 1 base, with 12 bases between them. Full variable domain (missing parts from reference TRBV2 and TRBJ2-5): EPEVTQTPSHQVTQMGQEVILRCVPISNHLYFYWYRQILGQKVEFLVSFYNNEISEKSEIFDDQFSVERPDGSNFTLKIRSTKLEDSAMYFCASSDLGPLQETQYFGPGTRLLVL.

J is TRBJ2-3 and V is TRBV19; D is undetermined. Germline lookup yields CDR1 LNHDA and CDR2 SQIVND (reference sequence). There are 15 residues in the CDR3. V lost 4 bases and J lost 0, with 11 bases in between. The CDR3 nucleotides read TGTGCCAGTAGTAGCCGCCAGGCGAGCACAGATACGCAGTATTTT. It translates to CASSSRQASTDTQYF.

J is TRBJ2-5 and V is TRBV19, with D unresolved. Trimming cost V 2 bases and J 3 bases, with 7 bases left between them. Germline V gives CDR1 LNHDA, CDR2 SQIVND (reference sequence). This CDR3 is built from 13 residues. This CDR3 is CASSIRLKETQYF. The CDR3 nucleotides read TGTGCCAGTAGTATAAGACTTAAAGAGACCCAGTACTTC.

This chain connects TRBV7-9 to TRBJ2-6; D might be TRBD2 (5 bases). This CDR3 contains 17 residues. Per the germline V gene, CDR1 is SEHNR and CDR2 is FQNEAQ (reference sequence). V shed 5 bases and J shed 0 bases, with 14 bases lying between them. The CDR3 sequence: CASSPWGANSGANVLTF. Written as DNA, the CDR3 is TGTGCCAGCAGCCCTTGGGGAGCGAACTCTGGGGCCAACGTCCTGACTTTC.

The chain uses TRBV4-1 and TRBJ2-7; D may be TRBD1 (5 bases). The CDR3 is made up of 15 amino acids. V was trimmed by 6 bases and J by 0 bases, leaving 15 bases between them. CDR1 MGHRA and CDR2 YSYEKL come from the germline V gene. CDR3 nucleotide sequence: TGCGCCAGCAGTTACGGCCGACAGCCCTCCTACGAGCAGTACTTC. It codes for CASSYGRQPSYEQYF.

The chain is built from TRBV28 and TRBJ1-2; 9 bases are shared with TRBD1. Germline CDR1 MDHEN, CDR2 SYDVKM. The CDR3 has 15 amino acids. J lost 4 bases, V lost 6 bases, and 9 bases had no gene match. CDR3 DNA: TGTGCCAGCAGCCGGCAAGACAGGGGGGTCTATGGCTACACCTTC. Translated, it gives CASSRQDRGVYGYTF.

This chain uses TRBV21-1 with TRBJ1-1; the table's TRBD1 call for D was not verified on the DNA. TRBV21-1 is a known pseudogene. CDR3 length equals 13 residues. CDR3 nucleotide sequence: TGTGCCAGCAGCCTAAAGGGGGAGACTGAAGCTTTCTTT. Protein sequence: CASSLKGETEAFF.

The J gene is TRBJ1-2, the V gene TRBV27; TRBD1 matches 7 bases. Per germline, CDR1 MNHEY and CDR2 SMNVEV (reference sequence). The J segment lost 6 bases and the V segment lost 0 bases, leaving 7 bases of the junction unmatched. The CDR3 has 15 amino acids. The CDR3 loop reads CASSLSRRGADGYTF. The CDR3 DNA reads as TGTGCCAGCAGTTTATCGCGCAGGGGGGCGGATGGCTACACCTTC.

The genes are TRBV10-1 and TRBJ2-3, with D perhaps matching TRBD2 (5 bases). CDR1 and CDR2 from the germline V gene are WNHNN and SYGVQD (reference sequence). CDR3 size: 13 residues. Trimming took 6 bases from V and 6 from J, leaving 13 bases between them. CDR3 region: CASSPGGLDTQYF. The CDR3 nucleotides read TGCGCCAGCAGCCCCGGCGGGTTGGATACGCAGTATTTT.

The V call is TRBV5-1, the J call TRBJ1-2; 8 bases match TRBD1. With 4 bases clipped from V and 4 bases from J, the junction kept 12 bases outside the gene matches. This CDR3 has 16 amino acids. The germline CDR1 and CDR2 sequences are SGHRS and YFSETQ. CDR3 DNA: TGCGCCAGCAGCCTCGTGGGACAGGAGTCCGTCTATGGCTACACCTTC. Translating it yields CASSLVGQESVYGYTF.

This chain uses TRBV7-2 with TRBJ2-4; 8 nucleotides match TRBD1. CDR1 and CDR2 (germline): SGHTA, FQGNSA. The V segment lost 4 bases and the J segment 7 bases; nucleotides outside the gene matches: 6. This CDR3 is built from 14 residues. CDR3 protein: CASSSNRGVNIQYF. The CDR3 region has the DNA TGTGCCAGCAGCTCGAACAGGGGGGTTAACATTCAGTACTTC.

The chain carries TRBV14 and TRBJ1-4, with a possible D match to TRBD1 (6 bases). Trimming removed 4 bases at V and 3 bases at J, with 9 bases between. The CDR3 has 14 residues. Germline assignment: CDR1 SGHDN and CDR2 FVKESK. This chain's CDR3 is CASSLQGSNEKLFF. The CDR3 nucleotides are TGTGCCAGCAGCCTACAGGGATCTAATGAAAAACTGTTTTTT.

The chain uses TRBV5-1 and TRBJ2-1; 7 bases match TRBD2. V gave up 0 bases and J gave up 3 bases; unmatched junction bases: 6. The CDR3 covers 16 residues. Germline loops: CDR1 SGHRS, CDR2 YFSETQ. CDR3 sequence (DNA): TGCGCCAGCAGCTTGGCCTCCAGCGGGGACTACAATGAGCAGTTCTTC. Translation: CASSLASSGDYNEQFF.

CDR3 nucleotide sequence: TGTGCCAGCAGAAAGACAGGGGTCTATGGCTACACCTTC. Protein sequence: CASRKTGVYGYTF. The V gene is TRBV27, the J gene TRBJ1-2, with TRBD1 matching over 8 bases. The V gene end was trimmed by 6 bases and the J gene end by 4 bases; junction bases not matched to a gene: 4. Per the germline V gene, CDR1 is MNHEY and CDR2 is SMNVEV (reference sequence). The CDR3 sequence is 13 residues long.

The chain couples TRBV9 to TRBJ1-2; TRBD1 aligns across 9 bases. Germline values: CDR1 SGDLS, CDR2 YYNGEE. V shed 0 bases, J shed 0 bases, and the junction held 9 bases outside the gene matches. The CDR3 contains 18 residues. In nucleotides, the CDR3 is TGTGCCAGCAGCGTAGCGGGGACAGGGTATCAGGCTAACTATGGCTACACCTTC. This gives the protein CASSVAGTGYQANYGYTF.

The chain links TRBV2 to TRBJ2-3; possible D gene TRBD2, 5 bases. Germline CDR1 SNHLY, CDR2 FYNNEI. Trimming took off 7 bases at V and 5 bases at J, with 10 bases between the two ends. The CDR3 loop spans 12 amino acids. The CDR3 region has the DNA TGTGCCAGCACCGAAGGGAGAGATACGCAGTATTTT. Encoded protein: CASTEGRDTQYF. The full variable domain, completed using reference TRBV2 and TRBJ2-3, is EPEVTQTPSHQVTQMGQEVILRCVPISNHLYFYWYRQILGQKVEFLVSFYNNEISEKSEIFDDQFSVERPDGSNFTLKIRSTKLEDSAMYFCASTEGRDTQYFGPGTRLTVL.